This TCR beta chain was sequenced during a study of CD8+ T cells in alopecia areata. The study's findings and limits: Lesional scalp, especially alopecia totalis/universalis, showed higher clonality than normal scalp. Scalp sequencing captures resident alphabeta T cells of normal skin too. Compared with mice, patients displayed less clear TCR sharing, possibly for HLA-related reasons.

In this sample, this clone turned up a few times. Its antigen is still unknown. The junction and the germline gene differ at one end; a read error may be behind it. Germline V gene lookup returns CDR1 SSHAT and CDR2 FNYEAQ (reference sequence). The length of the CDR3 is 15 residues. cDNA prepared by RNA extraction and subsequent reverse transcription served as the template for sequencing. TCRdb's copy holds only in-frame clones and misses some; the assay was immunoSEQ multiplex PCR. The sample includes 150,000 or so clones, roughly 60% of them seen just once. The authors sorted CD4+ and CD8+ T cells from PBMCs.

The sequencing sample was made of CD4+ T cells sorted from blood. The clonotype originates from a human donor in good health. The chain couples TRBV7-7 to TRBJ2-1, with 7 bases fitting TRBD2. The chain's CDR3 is CASSLVPTSVNEQFF. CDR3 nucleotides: TGTGCTAGCAGCTTAGTACCCACTAGCGTCAATGAGCAGTTCTTC.